The 8 T cell receptor beta chains given below trace back to one sample, sequenced in a study of blood T cell repertoires in COVID-19. Measured with immunoSEQ multiplex PCR; TCRdb has only the in-frame clones, and not every one. The sample records around 180,000 clones, roughly 80% being singletons. Sample: peripheral blood. These receptors all stem from a human donor in a cohort sampled during active COVID-19.

J is TRBJ1-5 and V is TRBV6-5; 7 bases are shared with TRBD1. The CDR3 is 13 amino acids. CDR1 MNHEY and CDR2 SVGAGI come from the germline V gene. With V trimmed by 6 bases and J by 7 bases, 6 bases remained unmatched. The CDR3 sequence: CASRATGWQPQHF. Written as DNA, the CDR3 is TGTGCCAGCAGAGCGACAGGGTGGCAGCCCCAGCATTTT.

This rearrangement joins TRBV9 to TRBJ2-2; D unresolved. The CDR3 is 14 amino acids. The V and J ends lost 1 base and 3 bases respectively, with 7 bases between them. Germline V CDR1 and CDR2: SGDLS, YYNGEE. CDR3 region: CASSVIRDTGELFF. As DNA, the CDR3 is TGTGCCAGCAGCGTAATCCGAGACACCGGGGAGCTGTTTTTT. The full variable domain, its missing parts supplied by reference TRBV9 and TRBJ2-2, is DSGVTQTPKHLITATGQRVTLRCSPRSGDLSVYWYQQSLDQGLQFLIQYYNGEERAKGNILERFSAQQFPDLHSELNLSSLELGDSALYFCASSVIRDTGELFFGEGSRLTVL.

The chain is built from TRBV3-1 (or the pseudogene TRBV3-2) and TRBJ2-2, with a tentative D call TRBD1 (6 bases). CDR1 and CDR2 (germline): LGHDT, YNNKEL (reference sequence). CDR3 length: 14 amino acids. V was pared by 9 bases and J by 2 bases, with 13 bases between. CDR3 sequence: CASRPGQNTGELFF. The CDR3 coding sequence is TGTGCCAGTAGACCGGGACAAAACACCGGGGAGCTGTTTTTT.

This chain uses TRBV9 with TRBJ2-3; D is uncertain. From germline, CDR1 is SGDLS and CDR2 YYNGEE. The V gene lost 2 bases and the J gene lost 7 bases, with 11 bases spanning the gap. The CDR3 has 13 residues. Here the CDR3 DNA reads TGTGCCAGCAGCGTTACTACTCAAAATACGCAGTATTTT. Amino acid sequence: CASSVTTQNTQYF.

V is TRBV9 and J is TRBJ2-1; D remains ambiguous. CDR1 and CDR2 (germline): SGDLS, YYNGEE. Trimming removed 0 bases from V and 5 bases from J, with 12 bases in between. The CDR3 is 15 residues long. The CDR3 nucleotides read TGTGCCAGCAGCGTAGCCAGCGCCGTGAACAATGAGCAGTTCTTC. It encodes CASSVASAVNNEQFF.

CDR3 amino acids: CARSLGLAPYNEQFF. The CDR3 DNA sequence: TGTGCCAGAAGCTTGGGACTAGCGCCCTACAATGAGCAGTTCTTC. The genes are TRBV5-3 and TRBJ2-1; 8 positions agree with TRBD2. TRBV5-3 is designated an ORF whose function remains uncertain. V shed 0 bases and J 2 bases; nucleotides not matched to a gene: 1. CDR3 length: 15 amino acids.

This clone was detected only once. The CDR3 DNA reads TGTGCCAGCAGTACCCGACTAGTGGTTCCCTACGAGCAGTACTTC. This sequence encodes CASSTRLVVPYEQYF. This chain joins TRBV5-4 and TRBJ2-7; D possibly corresponds to TRBD2 (6 bases). The CDR3 is 15 residues long. Germline V gene lookup returns CDR1 SGHNT and CDR2 YYREEE (reference sequence). The V end was cut by 5 bases, the J end by 2 bases, with 17 bases between. The variable domain in full, with the rest retrieved from reference TRBV5-4 and TRBJ2-7, is ETGVTQSPTHLIKTRGQQVTLRCSSQSGHNTVSWYQQALGQGPQFIFQYYREEENGRGNFPPRFSGLQFPNYSSELNVNALELDDSALYLCASSTRLVVPYEQYFGPGTRLTVT.

This rearrangement joins TRBV6-5 to TRBJ2-7; maybe TRBD2 (5 bases). V was cut by 5 bases and J by 5 bases, with 16 bases left in between. CDR3 size: 14 residues. CDR1 and CDR2 from the germline V gene are MNHEY and SVGAGI. CDR3 loop: CASSPLAAGHEQYF. The CDR3 DNA reads TGTGCCAGCAGTCCTCTTGCTGCGGGCCACGAGCAGTACTTC.